Listed below are T cell receptor beta chains from one sample, sequenced in a study of blood T cell repertoires in COVID-19. Method: immunoSEQ multiplex PCR; TCRdb's copy keeps in-frame clones and lacks some. The data show roughly 290,000 clones, 84% seen once. Material for sequencing was peripheral blood. The receptor source for this set is a person aged 70 to 85 with COVID-19, enrolled during active disease. The CDR3 runs from the conserved cysteine through the conserved F or W. A D gene is named only where the DNA matches it firmly. Some rows mark clone size as missing; the rest say once, few, many or name a class of expanded clone.

J: TRBJ2-1; V: TRBV7-3; D: NA; size: NA; CDR3: CASSLTSQGGYNEQFF; DNA: TGTGCCAGCAGCTTAACGTCCCAGGGCGGCTACAATGAGCAGTTCTTC
J: TRBJ2-7; V: TRBV12-3/TRBV12-4; D: NA; size: NA; CDR3: CASSDRLPYEQYF; DNA: TGTGCCAGCAGTGACAGGTTACCCTACGAGCAGTACTTC
J: TRBJ2-1; V: TRBV12-5; D: TRBD1; size: few; CDR3: CASGPDRGNEQFF; DNA: TGTGCTAGTGGACCGGACAGGGGAAATGAGCAGTTCTTC
J: TRBJ2-3; V: TRBV11-2; D: TRBD2; size: NA; CDR3: CASSLAGLAGGMDTQYF; DNA: TGTGCCAGCAGCTTAGCTGGGCTAGCGGGGGGTATGGATACGCAGTATTTT
J: TRBJ2-7; V: TRBV5-1; D: TRBD2; size: NA; CDR3: CASSDPGGGKYEQYF; DNA: TGCGCCAGCAGCGACCCGGGGGGGGGCAAGTACGAGCAGTACTTC
J: TRBJ1-5; V: TRBV6-2/TRBV6-3; D: NA; size: NA; CDR3: CASSSPQRNQPQHF; DNA: TGTGCCAGCAGTTCGCCACAACGCAATCAGCCCCAGCATTTT
J: TRBJ1-1; V: TRBV5-1; D: NA; size: NA; CDR3: CASSLLSGKDTEAFF; DNA: TGCGCCAGCAGCTTGTTAAGCGGGAAAGACACTGAAGCTTTCTTT
J: TRBJ1-5; V: TRBV24-1; D: NA; size: NA; CDR3: CATSVGRDNQPQHF; DNA: TGTGCCACCAGTGTCGGTCGGGACAATCAGCCCCAGCATTTT
J: TRBJ1-6; V: TRBV10-2; D: NA; size: NA; CDR3: CASSESRENSPLHF; DNA: TGCGCCAGCAGTGAGTCACGGGAGAATTCACCCCTCCACTTT
J: TRBJ2-7; V: TRBV5-1; D: TRBD1; size: NA; CDR3: CASSWGQDSSYEQYF; DNA: TGCGCCAGCAGCTGGGGACAGGACAGTTCCTACGAGCAGTACTTC
J: TRBJ2-7; V: TRBV7-2; D: NA; size: NA; CDR3: CASSFSLSSYEQYF; DNA: TGTGCCAGCAGCTTCTCACTCTCCTCCTACGAGCAGTACTTC
J: TRBJ1-6; V: TRBV19; D: TRBD1; size: NA; CDR3: CASSLTGGNSPLHF; DNA: TGTGCCAGTAGCCTGACAGGGGGCAATTCACCCCTCCACTTT
J: TRBJ2-3; V: TRBV5-5; D: NA; size: NA; CDR3: CASMAVLVSDTQYF; DNA: TGTGCCAGCATGGCCGTGCTAGTTTCAGATACGCAGTATTTT
J: TRBJ2-3; V: TRBV28; D: NA; size: NA; CDR3: CASRALGGDLTTDTQYF; DNA: TGTGCCAGCAGGGCCCTGGGGGGAGACCTTACCACAGATACGCAGTATTTT
J: TRBJ1-1; V: TRBV4-1; D: NA; size: NA; CDR3: CASSQDGYEAFF; DNA: TGCGCCAGCAGCCAAGACGGGTATGAAGCTTTCTTT
J: TRBJ1-6; V: TRBV28; D: TRBD1; size: once; CDR3: CASSLQGSGGSPLHF; DNA: TGTGCCAGCAGTTTACAGGGCTCAGGGGGTTCACCCCTCCACTTT
J: TRBJ2-6; V: TRBV29-1; D: TRBD1; size: NA; CDR3: CTTGEKNVLTF; DNA: TGCACCACAGGGGAGAAGAACGTCCTGACTTTC
J: TRBJ2-1; V: TRBV4-2; D: TRBD2; size: NA; CDR3: CASSQPHAGDEQFF; DNA: TGTGCCAGCAGCCAACCTCACGCGGGAGATGAGCAGTTCTTC
J: TRBJ2-7; V: TRBV3-1/TRBV3-2; D: TRBD1; size: NA; CDR3: CASSPGTGIEQYF; DNA: TGTGCCAGCAGCCCCGGGACAGGGATAGAGCAGTACTTC
J: TRBJ2-7; V: TRBV3-1/TRBV3-2; D: TRBD2; size: few; CDR3: CASSPAFLTSGVSGEQYF; DNA: TGTGCCAGCAGCCCCGCTTTCCTGACTAGCGGGGTTTCTGGCGAGCAGTACTTC
J: TRBJ1-1; V: TRBV10-3; D: NA; size: NA; CDR3: CAIKLTGDTEAFF; DNA: TGTGCCATCAAATTGACAGGCGACACTGAAGCTTTCTTT
J: TRBJ2-7; V: TRBV9; D: TRBD1; size: few; CDR3: CASSPRDRAYEQYF; DNA: TGTGCCAGCAGCCCGAGGGACAGAGCCTACGAGCAGTACTTC
J: TRBJ1-1; V: TRBV7-9; D: NA; size: NA; CDR3: CASSLRSDTEAFF; DNA: TGTGCCAGCAGCTTACGGTCGGACACTGAAGCTTTCTTT
J: TRBJ1-2; V: TRBV6-2/TRBV6-3; D: NA; size: NA; CDR3: CASSFFQASNGYTF; DNA: TGTGCCAGCAGTTTTTTTCAGGCTTCAAATGGCTACACCTTC
J: TRBJ2-5; V: TRBV5-6; D: NA; size: NA; CDR3: CASSAGDGTQYF; DNA: TGTGCCAGCAGTGCAGGGGATGGGACCCAGTACTTC
J: TRBJ2-7; V: TRBV11-2; D: TRBD1; size: NA; CDR3: CASSSRTGVTYEQYF; DNA: TGTGCCAGCAGCTCCCGGACAGGGGTCACCTACGAGCAGTACTTC
J: TRBJ2-5; V: TRBV5-1; D: NA; size: once; CDR3: CASSLTGKPDETQYF; DNA: TGCGCCAGCAGCTTAACGGGTAAACCGGATGAGACCCAGTACTTC